These T cell receptor beta chains were read from a single sample in a study of cytomegalovirus exposure and HLA in healthy donors. This table comes from immunoSEQ multiplex PCR, and its TCRdb copy is limited to in-frame clones, with some not included. The table records about 140,000 clones, more than 75% of them present only once. Sample: PBMCs. Receptor source: a male donor in good health and CMV-seronegative. Both conserved end residues are part of each CDR3. A D gene is named only where the DNA matches it firmly. Clone size, where shown, is once, few, many, or a class for clones that have expanded.

clone_size,v_call,j_call,d_call,cdr3_aa,cdr3_nt
.,TRBV5-1,TRBJ1-1,.,CASSLWQVNTEAFF,TGCGCCAGCAGCTTGTGGCAAGTGAACACTGAAGCTTTCTTT
few,TRBV7-8,TRBJ1-1,TRBD1,CASSLEERQGGFF,TGTGCCAGCAGCTTAGAGGAAAGACAGGGGGGTTTCTTT
.,TRBV5-6,TRBJ1-2,.,CASSLDRQFLGYTF,TGTGCCAGCAGCCTGGATCGACAGTTTCTAGGCTACACCTTC
.,TRBV2,TRBJ2-1,TRBD1,CASSGNRGFYNEQFF,TGTGCCAGCAGTGGAAACAGGGGGTTTTACAATGAGCAGTTCTTC
.,TRBV30,TRBJ2-7,.,CAWSVASYEQYF,TGTGCCTGGAGTGTCGCTAGCTACGAGCAGTACTTC
few,TRBV7-6,TRBJ2-5,.,CASSPPLARRRETQYF,TGTGCCAGCAGCCCCCCCCTAGCTAGGAGGAGAGAGACCCAGTACTTC
.,TRBV7-2,TRBJ1-4,TRBD1,CASSLQGGYEKLFF,TGTGCCAGCAGCTTACAGGGGGGATACGAAAAACTGTTTTTT
.,TRBV19,TRBJ1-3,.,CASRTTGYSGNTIYF,TGTGCCAGTAGAACAACAGGATACTCTGGAAACACCATATATTTT
.,TRBV5-1,TRBJ1-6,.,CASSFRYGGGSPLHF,TGCGCCAGCAGCTTCAGGTATGGGGGAGGTTCACCCCTCCACTTT
once,TRBV15,TRBJ2-7,TRBD2,CATSAGGVSYEQYF,TGTGCCACCAGCGCCGGGGGGGTCTCCTACGAGCAGTACTTC
.,TRBV5-1,TRBJ1-1,TRBD1,CASSFGQGFTEAFF,TGCGCCAGCAGCTTCGGACAGGGTTTCACTGAAGCTTTCTTT
.,TRBV11-2,TRBJ1-1,.,CASSLINSDTEAFF,TGTGCCAGCAGCCTCATAAATTCAGACACTGAAGCTTTCTTT
few,TRBV7-2,TRBJ1-2,TRBD1,CASSPRGTGPRGYTF,TGTGCCAGCAGCCCACGGGGGACAGGCCCGCGTGGCTACACCTTC
once,TRBV5-1,TRBJ2-1,TRBD2,CASSLAGTSVSNEQFF,TGCGCCAGCAGCTTGGCCGGGACTAGCGTAAGCAATGAGCAGTTCTTC
once,TRBV2,TRBJ1-1,.,CASSVLGGDTEAFF,TGTGCCAGCAGTGTATTGGGCGGGGACACTGAAGCTTTCTTT
.,TRBV7-2,TRBJ1-2,.,CASSLLASSNYGYTF,TGTGCCAGCAGCTTACTAGCGAGTTCCAACTATGGCTACACCTTC
.,TRBV5-6,TRBJ1-3,.,CASSLAPQGYSGNTIYF,TGTGCCAGCAGCTTGGCCCCGCAGGGTTACTCTGGAAACACCATATATTTT
.,TRBV5-4,TRBJ2-7,TRBD1,CASSLGGGRYEQYF,TGTGCCAGCAGCTTGGGAGGGGGCCGCTACGAGCAGTACTTC
.,TRBV5-4,TRBJ2-2,TRBD2,CASSSGPGGAGELFF,TGTGCCAGCAGCTCCGGCCCCGGGGGGGCCGGGGAGCTGTTTTTT
.,TRBV6-1,TRBJ1-2,.,CTVHRTGYTF,TGTACAGTACACAGGACTGGCTACACCTTC
.,TRBV5-4,TRBJ2-7,TRBD2,CASSFGSNRAGGQYF,TGTGCCAGCAGCTTCGGAAGTAATCGTGCGGGGGGGCAGTACTTC
.,TRBV7-9,TRBJ2-5,TRBD1,CASSPGQGILETQYF,TGTGCCAGCAGCCCGGGACAGGGTATTTTGGAGACCCAGTACTTC
.,TRBV19,TRBJ1-5,TRBD1,CATAGTDGEPQHF,TGTGCCACCGCGGGGACAGATGGAGAGCCCCAGCATTTT
.,TRBV7-2,TRBJ1-3,.,CASSRGQGSIYF,TGTGCCAGCAGCCGAGGGCAGGGGTCCATATATTTT
.,TRBV28,TRBJ1-5,.,CASSLGGFKGQPQHF,TGTGCCAGCAGTTTAGGAGGTTTTAAGGGTCAGCCCCAGCATTTT
.,TRBV27,TRBJ2-2,.,CASSLSVRVDGELFF,TGTGCCAGCAGTTTATCGGTGCGGGTAGACGGGGAGCTGTTTTTT
.,TRBV7-2,TRBJ1-2,.,CASSLRSYGYTF,TGTGCCAGCAGCTTACGGAGCTATGGCTACACCTTC
.,TRBV4-2,TRBJ1-4,.,CASSQGGLRSEKLFF,TGTGCCAGCAGCCAGGGCGGGCTTCGTAGTGAAAAACTGTTTTTT
once,TRBV11-1,TRBJ2-7,.,CASSSRRELPYEQYF,TGTGCCAGCAGTTCTCGCAGGGAACTTCCCTACGAGCAGTACTTC
.,TRBV15,TRBJ2-2,.,CATSRDGKGGVGELFF,TGTGCCACCAGCAGAGATGGGAAGGGCGGGGTCGGGGAGCTGTTTTTT
once,TRBV6-5,TRBJ2-3,TRBD1,CASSSWGRGFTDTQYF,TGTGCCAGCAGTTCCTGGGGCAGGGGGTTTACAGATACGCAGTATTTT
.,TRBV27,TRBJ1-2,TRBD1,CASSPEVRDRAYGYTF,TGTGCCAGCAGTCCGGAGGTCCGGGACAGGGCTTATGGCTACACCTTC
.,TRBV28,TRBJ1-3,.,CASMTSSSGNTIYF,TGTGCCAGCATGACAAGCTCCTCTGGAAACACCATATATTTT
.,TRBV19,TRBJ1-1,.,CASNSPGQTNTEAFF,TGTGCCAGTAATTCTCCGGGACAAACGAACACTGAAGCTTTCTTT
.,TRBV30,TRBJ2-5,.,CAWRRVGGETQYF,TGTGCCTGGAGGAGAGTAGGGGGAGAGACCCAGTACTTC
once,TRBV18,TRBJ1-2,.,CASSPLGGLGTYTF,TGTGCCAGCTCACCACTGGGAGGGTTAGGAACCTACACCTTC
.,TRBV5-1,TRBJ2-1,.,CASSLGERHNEQFF,TGCGCCAGCAGCTTGGGCGAGAGGCACAATGAGCAGTTCTTC
.,TRBV10-2,TRBJ2-7,.,CASSGRDSAYEQYF,TGCGCCAGCAGTGGGAGGGACAGCGCCTACGAGCAGTACTTC
.,TRBV7-9,TRBJ1-1,.,CASSFTGFTEAFF,TGTGCCAGCAGCTTCACAGGGTTCACTGAAGCTTTCTTT
.,TRBV11-2,TRBJ1-4,TRBD1,CASSSVRGTNEKLFF,TGTGCCAGCAGCTCGGTCAGGGGGACTAATGAAAAACTGTTTTTT
.,TRBV2,TRBJ1-1,.,CASSQQRNTEAFF,TGTGCCAGCAGTCAACAACGGAACACTGAAGCTTTCTTT
few,TRBV4-3,TRBJ1-1,.,CASSQELYRENTEAFF,TGCGCCAGCAGCCAAGAACTATACAGGGAGAACACTGAAGCTTTCTTT
.,TRBV19,TRBJ2-5,TRBD2,CASSVRLAEIQETQYF,TGTGCCAGTAGTGTAAGACTAGCGGAGATACAAGAGACCCAGTACTTC
.,TRBV5-6,TRBJ1-2,.,CASSFRSLGGGGYTF,TGTGCCAGCAGCTTCCGAAGTCTCGGGGGTGGAGGCTACACCTTC
.,TRBV30,TRBJ1-5,TRBD1,CAWTGQGPSPQHF,TGTGCCTGGACGGGACAGGGTCCGTCGCCCCAGCATTTT
.,TRBV7-9,TRBJ1-2,.,CASTSRMEAAYGYTF,TGTGCCAGCACCTCAAGGATGGAGGCAGCCTATGGCTACACCTTC
.,TRBV6-6,TRBJ2-5,.,CASSFLRETQYF,TGTGCCAGCAGTTTCCTCAGGGAGACCCAGTACTTC
once,TRBV4-3,TRBJ2-1,TRBD1,CASSQVARTGSYNEQFF,TGCGCCAGCAGCCAAGTCGCAAGGACAGGGTCCTACAATGAGCAGTTCTTC
.,TRBV4-2,TRBJ1-1,.,CASSQDFGRTDSEAFF,TGTGCCAGCAGCCAAGATTTCGGAAGAACGGACAGTGAAGCTTTCTTT
.,TRBV11-2,TRBJ1-1,TRBD1,CASSLLPGTGNTEAFF,TGTGCCAGCAGCTTATTACCCGGGACAGGGAACACTGAAGCTTTCTTT
.,TRBV7-9,TRBJ1-2,TRBD1,CASRDRAEGYTF,TGTGCCAGCAGGGACAGGGCGGAAGGCTACACCTTC